Included here is one T cell receptor beta chain sequence, with context. The data derive from a study of blood T cell repertoires in COVID-19. Study-level background: From T cells, B-cell-depleted T cells, or PBMCs came the material, which was cDNA or gDNA.

CDR3 length equals 15 residues. V lost 4 bases and J lost 3; bases outside the gene matches: 6. CDR1 and CDR2 (germline): MGHRA, YSYEKL. Produced via immunoSEQ multiplex PCR; TCRdb's table is partial and in-frame only. This sample has under 150,000 clones, with 88% found just once. Sequencing was carried out using peripheral blood. The sequence came from a human donor in a cohort sampled during active COVID-19. The V call is TRBV4-1, the J call TRBJ2-5, with TRBD2 matching over 9 bases. CDR3 nucleotides: TGCGCCAGCAGCCTTAGCGGGAGAGGGGAAGAGACCCAGTACTTC. Protein sequence: CASSLSGRGEETQYF.